This T cell receptor beta chain was retrieved from a study of Tregs in tolerant kidney transplant recipients (dated by TCRdb to about 2019). About the study as a whole: Additional Treg samples were obtained from a 3-day mixed lymphocyte reaction with belatacept, in some cases followed by an approximately 5-day donor restimulation, before recipient CD4+CD25+CD127- cells were sorted. Antibodies distinguished recipient from donor cells when sorting primary belatacept mixed lymphocyte reaction cultures. The study applied TCRbeta sequencing to find donor-specific regulatory T cells before combined kidney and bone marrow transplantation and then followed those same cells after transplant. In a few healthy controls, several methods of expanding Tregs specific for an allogeneic donor were compared by TCRbeta repertoire sequencing.

Broader findings and caveats from the paper: Biological reproducibility was not directly assessed, although technical replication error appeared to be minimal. Expanding Tregs with activated donor B cells appeared to identify the most biologically relevant and donor-specific TCRbeta repertoire. The study was limited by small patient numbers, and the findings need validation in larger populations and under other immunosuppression protocols.

For TCRbeta CDR3 sequencing, genomic DNA from the sorted cells was extracted using the QIAGEN DNeasy Blood and Tissue Kit. High-throughput TCRbeta CDR3 sequencing was carried out commercially through immunoSEQ, with PCR amplification with bias correction and internal controls included. Per the source publication's procedure: Unique productive TCRbeta sequences were defined by CDR3 nucleotide sequence where primers matched, and otherwise by CDR3 amino acid sequence together with Vbeta and Jbeta genes. Donor-reactive sequences were defined as at least 5-fold expanded in CFSE-low cells versus unstimulated cells, with frequency of at least 0.01% in CFSE-low cells. Repertoire divergence was quantified by Jensen-Shannon divergence using the top 100 TCRbeta sequences ranked by frequency. For any sample with multiple sequencing runs, sorting error was corrected in each run separately before the runs were pooled. TCRdb holds this immuneACCESS table with in-frame rearrangements only. Some clones are missing; in checked studies, unresolved V genes explain under half, and the rest has no known cause. V, J and clone size reflect that table, while D and trimming were determined from the DNA. This sample lists just under 45,000 clones; 95% were detected once. The ten largest clones capture approximately 0.39% of the sample.

Blood from healthy controls was obtained either from healthy volunteers or as purchased buffy coats. Healthy control blood was processed to PBMCs by Ficoll density gradient and cryopreserved, and patient PBMCs were collected before and after transplant. As concerns this clone: The clone's antigen remains unknown. The input lacks base qualities; no much larger clone sits a single base away.

V is pared back by 5 bases and J by 2 bases, with 12 bases lying between the germline termini. The CDR3 goes from the cysteine to the phenylalanine over 14 residues. The entry retains the CDR3 DNA only, 42 bases that are in frame from base 1. The germline V gene (reference sequence) provides CDR1 SEHNR and CDR2 FQNEAQ. Sequenced material: Tregs from blood cultured with allogeneic cells. This chain is built from TRBV7-9 and TRBJ2-5, and the D gene may be TRBD2, 5 bases matching. This TCR was recovered from a human donor in good health. CDR3 reads: CASSTIDYQETQYF. The sequenced DNA: TGTGCCAGCAGCACGATAGACTATCAAGAGACCCAGTACTTC. When the CDR3 is completed using the reference TRBV7-9 and TRBJ2-5 genes on either side, the full variable domain is DTGVSQNPRHKITKRGQNVTFRCDPISEHNRLYWYRQTLGQGPEFLTYFQNEAQLEKSRLLSDRFSAERPKGSFSTLEIQRTEQGDSAMYLCASSTIDYQETQYFGPGTRLLVL.